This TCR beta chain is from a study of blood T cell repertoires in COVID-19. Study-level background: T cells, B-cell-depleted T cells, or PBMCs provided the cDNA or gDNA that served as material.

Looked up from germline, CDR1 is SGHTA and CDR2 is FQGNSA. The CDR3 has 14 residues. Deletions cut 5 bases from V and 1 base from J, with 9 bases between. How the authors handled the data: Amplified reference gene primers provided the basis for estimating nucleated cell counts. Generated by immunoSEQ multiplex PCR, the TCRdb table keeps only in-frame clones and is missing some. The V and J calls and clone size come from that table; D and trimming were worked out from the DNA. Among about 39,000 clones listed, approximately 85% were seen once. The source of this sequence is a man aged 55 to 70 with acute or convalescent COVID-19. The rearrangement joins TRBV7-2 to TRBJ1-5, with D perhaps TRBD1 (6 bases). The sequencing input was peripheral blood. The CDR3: CASSRGGSNQPQHF. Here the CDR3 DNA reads TGTGCCAGCAGCCGCGGGGGCAGCAATCAGCCCCAGCATTTT.